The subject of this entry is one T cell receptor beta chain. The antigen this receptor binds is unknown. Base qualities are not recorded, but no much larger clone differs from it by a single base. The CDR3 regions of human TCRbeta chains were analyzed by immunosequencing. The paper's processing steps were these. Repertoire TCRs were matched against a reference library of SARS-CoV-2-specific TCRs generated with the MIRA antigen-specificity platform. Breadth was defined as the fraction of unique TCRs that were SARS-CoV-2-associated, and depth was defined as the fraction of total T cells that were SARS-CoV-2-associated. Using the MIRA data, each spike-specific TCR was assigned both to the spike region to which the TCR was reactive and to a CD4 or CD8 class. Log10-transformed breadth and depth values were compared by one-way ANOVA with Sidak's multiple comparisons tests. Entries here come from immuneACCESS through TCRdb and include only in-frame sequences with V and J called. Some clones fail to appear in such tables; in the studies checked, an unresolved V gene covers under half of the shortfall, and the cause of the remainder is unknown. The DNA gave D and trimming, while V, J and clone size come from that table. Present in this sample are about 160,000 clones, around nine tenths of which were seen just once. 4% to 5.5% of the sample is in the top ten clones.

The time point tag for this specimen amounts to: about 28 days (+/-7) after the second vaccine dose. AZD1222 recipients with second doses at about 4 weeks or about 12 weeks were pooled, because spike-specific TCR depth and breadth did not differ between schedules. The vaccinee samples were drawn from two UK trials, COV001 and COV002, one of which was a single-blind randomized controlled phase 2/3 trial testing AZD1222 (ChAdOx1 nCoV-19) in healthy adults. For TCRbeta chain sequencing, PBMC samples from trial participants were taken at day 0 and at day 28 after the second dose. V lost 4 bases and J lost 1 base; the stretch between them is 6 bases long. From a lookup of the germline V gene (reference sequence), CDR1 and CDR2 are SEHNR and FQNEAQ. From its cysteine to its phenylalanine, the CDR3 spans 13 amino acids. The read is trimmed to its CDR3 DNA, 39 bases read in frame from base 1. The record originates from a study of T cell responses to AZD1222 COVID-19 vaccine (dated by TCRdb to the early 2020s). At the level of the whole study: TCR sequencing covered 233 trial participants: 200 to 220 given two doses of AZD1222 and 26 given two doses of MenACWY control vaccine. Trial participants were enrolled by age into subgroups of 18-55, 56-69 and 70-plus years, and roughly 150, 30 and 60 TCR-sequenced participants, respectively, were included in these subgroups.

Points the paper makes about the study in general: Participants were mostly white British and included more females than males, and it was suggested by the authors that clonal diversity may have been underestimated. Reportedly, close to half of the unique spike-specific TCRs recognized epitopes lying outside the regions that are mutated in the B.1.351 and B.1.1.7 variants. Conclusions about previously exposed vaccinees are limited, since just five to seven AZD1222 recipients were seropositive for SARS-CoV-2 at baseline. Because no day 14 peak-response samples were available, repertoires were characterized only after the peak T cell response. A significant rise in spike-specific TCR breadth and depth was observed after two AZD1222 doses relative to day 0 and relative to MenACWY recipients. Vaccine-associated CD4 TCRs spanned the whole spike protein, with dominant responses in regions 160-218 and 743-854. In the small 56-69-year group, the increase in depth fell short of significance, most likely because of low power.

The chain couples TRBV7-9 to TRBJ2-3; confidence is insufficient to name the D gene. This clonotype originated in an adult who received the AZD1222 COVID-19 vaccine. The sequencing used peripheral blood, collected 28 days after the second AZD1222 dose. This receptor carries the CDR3 CASSYGGTDTQYF. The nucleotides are TGTGCCAGCAGCTATGGGGGCACAGATACGCAGTATTTT.